Below, one TCR beta chain is given with its context. Antigen specificity is unknown. This entry is derived from a study of blood T cells in healthy people across ages. For the second PCR, which ran for roughly 7 to 11 cycles, a sample-barcoded 5' primer and a J-beta primer mix were used. In TCRdb, the 5' RACE reads were re-called with MiXCR into one record per CDR3 protein. This table has roughly 800,000 distinct CDR3 sequences, around 25% appearing once. The amount of total RNA extracted per sample was at least 5 micrograms. Study-wide points: It was held that the diversity estimates obtained from one million T cells were underestimates.

Trimming cost V 1 base and J 12 bases, with 14 bases left between them. Germline V gives CDR1 SGDLS, CDR2 YYNGEE. The CDR3 consists of 13 residues. These data were also reused for a study on T cells of mothers and their children. That work states: Related mother-child pairs showed slightly higher but non-significant overlap than unrelated pairs.

Material: blood. This chain connects TRBV9 to TRBJ2-1; D is ambiguous. The clonotype was recovered from a boy aged 5-17 years in good health. The CDR3 nucleotides read TGTGCCAGCAGCGTACAACCAACACGGTTGCAGTTCTTC. This codes for CASSVQPTRLQFF.